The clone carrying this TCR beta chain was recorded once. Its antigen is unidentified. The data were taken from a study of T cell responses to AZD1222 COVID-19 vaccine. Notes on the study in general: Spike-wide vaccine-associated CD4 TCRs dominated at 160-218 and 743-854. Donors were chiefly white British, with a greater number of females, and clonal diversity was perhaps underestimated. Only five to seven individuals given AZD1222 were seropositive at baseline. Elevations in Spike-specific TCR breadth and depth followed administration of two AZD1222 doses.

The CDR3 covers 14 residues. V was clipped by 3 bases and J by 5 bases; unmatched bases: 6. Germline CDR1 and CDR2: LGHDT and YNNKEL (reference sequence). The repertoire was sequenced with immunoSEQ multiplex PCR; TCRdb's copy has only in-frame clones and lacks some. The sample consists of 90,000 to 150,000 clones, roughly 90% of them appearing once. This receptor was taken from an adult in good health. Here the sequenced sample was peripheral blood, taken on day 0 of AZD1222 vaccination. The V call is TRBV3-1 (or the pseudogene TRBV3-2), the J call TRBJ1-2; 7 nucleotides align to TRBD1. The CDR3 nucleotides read TGTGCCAGCAGCCACTACGACAGGGTATATGGCTACACCTTC. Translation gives CASSHYDRVYGYTF.